The entry that follows covers one TCR beta chain sequence. The antigen remains undetermined. PCR employed 60 Vbeta and 13 Jbeta primers. As handled by the study authors: There were around 78 million unique TCR beta chains by a later count, and some 11 million of them were shared. The table came from immunoSEQ multiplex PCR; TCRdb's copy has only in-frame clones and leaves some out. The V and J calls and clone size were taken over from that table, and D and trimming were inferred from the DNA. The data show 180,000 or so clones, and the top ten clones hold 0.7% to 1%. Germline CDR1 is LGHNA and CDR2 is YSLEER. CDR3 length: 15 amino acids. The trim removed 4 bases at V and 5 bases at J, leaving 5 bases unmatched. This sample was taken from a study of cytomegalovirus exposure and HLA in healthy donors. Study-wide results and caveats: Associated with HLA alleles at 0.05 false discovery rate in a later analysis were around 15,000 TCR beta sequences.

The specimen was PBMCs. The genes are TRBV4-3 and TRBJ2-5, with 12 bases aligning to TRBD2. This receptor was obtained from a young woman in good health and CMV-seropositive. The CDR3 sequence: CASSRLLAGGETQYF. The CDR3 DNA reads as TGCGCCAGCAGCCGCTTGCTAGCGGGAGGGGAGACCCAGTACTTC.